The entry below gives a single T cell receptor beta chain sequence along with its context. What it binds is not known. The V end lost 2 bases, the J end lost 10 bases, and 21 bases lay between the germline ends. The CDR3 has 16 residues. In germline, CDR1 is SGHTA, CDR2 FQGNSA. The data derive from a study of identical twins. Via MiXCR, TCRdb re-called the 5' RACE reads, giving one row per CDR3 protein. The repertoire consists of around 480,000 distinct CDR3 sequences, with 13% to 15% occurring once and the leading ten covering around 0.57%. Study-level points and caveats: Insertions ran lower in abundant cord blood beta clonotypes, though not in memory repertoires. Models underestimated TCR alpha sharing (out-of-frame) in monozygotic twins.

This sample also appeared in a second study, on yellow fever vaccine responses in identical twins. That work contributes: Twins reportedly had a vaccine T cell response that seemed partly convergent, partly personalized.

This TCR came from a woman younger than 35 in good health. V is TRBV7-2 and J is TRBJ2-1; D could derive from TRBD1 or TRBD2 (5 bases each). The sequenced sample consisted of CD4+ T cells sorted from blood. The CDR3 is CASSLLGTLGFKEQFF. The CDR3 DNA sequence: TGTGCCAGCAGCTTACTTGGGACCCTGGGTTTCAAAGAGCAGTTCTTC.